Following are 20 T cell receptor beta chains from one sample sequenced in a study of response to subunit inactivated influenza vaccine. MiXCR, run by TCRdb on the RT-PCR reads, gives a single entry per CDR3 protein. This sample has about 300,000 distinct CDR3 sequences, with 20% to 25% found just once. This specimen was PBMCs from blood, taken less than 22 months after vaccination. The receptors derive from a man aged 45-69 years who received an inactivated influenza vaccine.

V is TRBV12-3 or TRBV12-4 and J is TRBJ2-1; 8 nucleotides match TRBD1. There are 15 residues in the CDR3. V lost 8 bases to trimming and J lost 7 bases; unmatched junction nucleotides: 13. CDR3 DNA: TGTGCCAGCGTCGGACAGGGAGAAACGGGGAATGAGCAGTTCTTC. Translation gives CASVGQGETGNEQFF.

The chain recombines TRBV28 with TRBJ1-5, with TRBD1 matching over 9 bases. The CDR3 consists of 16 residues. Losses at the gene ends were 2 bases for V and 10 bases for J; bases not matched to a gene: 12. Germline assignment: CDR1 MDHEN and CDR2 SYDVKM. Here the CDR3 DNA reads TGTGCCAGCAGTTTACCCAAGCCGGGACAGGGACTTCCCCAGCATTTT. Its protein is CASSLPKPGQGLPQHF.

This clonotype was counted a few times. The chain uses TRBV5-4 and TRBJ2-2, with 11 bases matching TRBD2. Trimming took 0 bases from V and 1 from J; bases not matched to a gene: 2. The CDR3 runs 17 residues. Germline CDR1 and CDR2: SGHNT and YYREEE (reference sequence). In DNA, the CDR3 is TGTGCCAGCAGCTTGGGAGGGACTAGCGGGAACACCGGGGAGCTGTTTTTT. Its protein product is CASSLGGTSGNTGELFF.

This clonotype has only a few counts. The chain has TRBV15 and TRBJ1-2, with 8 nucleotides matching TRBD1. After removal of 1 base from V and 7 bases from J, the junction contained 5 bases not matched to a gene. Germline loops: CDR1 LNHNV, CDR2 YYDKDF (reference sequence). The CDR3 is made up of 14 amino acids. CDR3: CATSRVDRVGGYTF. In DNA, the CDR3 is TGTGCCACCAGCAGAGTGGACAGGGTGGGTGGCTACACCTTC. The full variable domain, completed using reference TRBV15 and TRBJ1-2, is DAMVIQNPRYQVTQFGKPVTLSCSQTLNHNVMYWYQQKSSQAPKLLFHYYDKDFNNEADTPDNFQSRRPNTSFCFLDIRSPGLGDTAMYLCATSRVDRVGGYTFGSGTRLTVV.

This clonotype appeared a few times. The rearrangement links TRBV20-1 to TRBJ2-4; 7 bases map to TRBD2. The J segment lost 4 bases and the V segment lost 2 bases, leaving 5 bases of the junction unmatched. CDR3 length equals 14 residues. CDR1 DFQATT and CDR2 SNEGSKA come from the germline V gene (reference sequence). The CDR3 region has the DNA TGCAGTGCTAGACCCCAAGCGGGAAAAAACATTCAGTACTTC. This gives the protein CSARPQAGKNIQYF.

This chain uses TRBV20-1 with TRBJ2-7; D is perhaps TRBD2 (5 bases). Germline values: CDR1 DFQATT, CDR2 SNEGSKA (reference sequence). The CDR3 loop spans 16 amino acids. Trimming shortened V by 2 bases and J by 1 base, and 18 bases separated the two germline ends. The CDR3 coding sequence is TGCAGTGCTAGATTCCATGGTAGCGTACTATCCTACGAGCAGTACTTC. Translating it yields CSARFHGSVLSYEQYF.

This rearrangement joins TRBV10-3 to TRBJ1-2; D is unresolved. Deletions cut 0 bases from V and 7 bases from J, with 9 bases between. Germline V lookup: CDR1 ENHRY, CDR2 SYGVKD. The CDR3 totals 13 residues. The CDR3 DNA reads as TGTGCCATCAGTGAGTCTGGGCAAATTGGCTACACCTTC. As protein: CAISESGQIGYTF.

This clonotype appeared a few times. V gene TRBV7-3 combines with J gene TRBJ2-2, with unresolved D. The CDR3 is 14 amino acids. Per germline, CDR1 SGHTA and CDR2 FQGTGA. V lost 5 bases and J lost 4, with 11 bases in between. CDR3 residues: CASSIGRSTGELFF. In nucleotides, the CDR3 is TGTGCCAGCAGCATCGGGCGGAGCACCGGGGAGCTGTTTTTT.

The gene calls are TRBV7-6 and TRBJ1-1, with TRBD1 matching 7 bases. This CDR3 has 16 amino acids. Germline V lookup: CDR1 SGHVS, CDR2 FNYEAQ. Trimming removed 3 bases from V and 5 bases from J; junction bases left unmatched: 12. The CDR3 is CASSLGRQGLRTEAFF. DNA of the CDR3: TGTGCCAGCAGCTTGGGCCGACAGGGTTTAAGGACTGAAGCTTTCTTT.

This clonotype appeared a few times. V usage is TRBV29-1 and J usage is TRBJ2-3; 8 nucleotides align to TRBD2. CDR3 length: 14 amino acids. J lost 2 bases, V lost 8 bases, and 9 bases had no gene match. Germline CDR1 and CDR2: SQVTM and ANQGSEA. CDR3 sequence (DNA): TGCAGCACCCGGGGGGGTGTCTACACAGATACGCAGTATTTT. Encoded protein: CSTRGGVYTDTQYF.

In this sample, this clonotype turned up a few times. This chain connects TRBV5-5 to TRBJ1-1; D might be TRBD1 (6 bases). CDR1 and CDR2 from the germline V gene are SGHKS and YYEKEE (reference sequence). V shed 1 base and J shed 6 bases, with 16 bases lying between them. This CDR3 region has 15 residues. CDR3 sequence: CASSLRSGAGAEAFF. The CDR3 bases are TGTGCCAGCAGCTTGAGGTCAGGGGCGGGCGCTGAAGCTTTCTTT.

This clonotype appeared a few times. The chain couples TRBV19 to TRBJ2-5; D is uncertain. V was trimmed by 5 bases and J by 5 bases, leaving 12 bases between them. The CDR3 totals 13 residues. Germline CDR1 LNHDA, CDR2 SQIVND (reference sequence). CDR3 residues: CASSVLPLETQYF. CDR3 nucleotide sequence: TGTGCCAGTAGTGTACTCCCATTGGAGACCCAGTACTTC.

This clonotype was detected only a few times. The chain uses TRBV12-3 or TRBV12-4 and TRBJ1-1, with D perhaps matching TRBD1 (6 bases). Trimming cost V 5 bases and J 1 base, with 11 bases left between them. This CDR3 region has 14 residues. CDR3 DNA: TGTGCCAGCAGTATAGGGGGTTCGAACACTGAAGCTTTCTTT. Translating gives CASSIGGSNTEAFF.

This clonotype occurred a few times. The V call is TRBV27, the J call TRBJ1-5, with 7 bases aligning to TRBD1. V was clipped by 3 bases and J by 4 bases; unmatched bases: 6. The CDR3 has 15 residues. Germline CDR1 reads MNHEY; CDR2 reads SMNVEV (reference sequence). CDR3 nucleotides: TGTGCCAGCAGTTTCCTAGGGGGCCCGAATCAGCCCCAGCATTTT. Protein sequence: CASSFLGGPNQPQHF.

This clonotype has just a few counts. The V and J genes are TRBV7-2 and TRBJ2-3; D not certain. The CDR3 extends over 15 amino acids. CDR1 is SGHTA, CDR2 FQGNSA, per germline. Trimming took 0 bases from V and 5 from J, leaving 12 bases between them. The CDR3 sequence is CASSLAGLDGDTQYF. The CDR3 DNA is TGTGCCAGCAGCTTAGCAGGGTTGGATGGAGATACGCAGTATTTT.

This sequence joins TRBV20-1 and TRBJ1-5; D is uncertain. Germline CDR1 is DFQATT and CDR2 is SNEGSKA (reference sequence). The CDR3 runs to 18 residues. Trimming took off 0 bases at V and 0 bases at J, with 18 bases between the two ends. CDR3 region: CSARDFSPGGNSNQPQHF. The CDR3 bases are TGCAGTGCTAGAGATTTCTCTCCGGGAGGGAATAGCAATCAGCCCCAGCATTTT.

The chain combines TRBV29-1 with TRBJ2-7; 14 positions agree with TRBD2. This CDR3 contains 16 residues. Germline CDR1 reads SQVTM; CDR2 reads ANQGSEA. With 4 bases clipped from V and 2 bases from J, the junction kept 7 bases outside the gene matches. The CDR3 loop is CSVAMGLAGATYEQYF. For the CDR3, the DNA is TGCAGCGTTGCAATGGGACTAGCGGGGGCAACCTACGAGCAGTACTTC.

V gene TRBV12-3 or TRBV12-4 combines with J gene TRBJ2-3, with TRBD2 matching 9 bases. The CDR3 sequence is 15 residues long. Trimming at V came to 1 base and at J to 2 bases, leaving 1 base not matched to a gene. This CDR3 reads CASSLGGRATDTQYF. The DNA of the CDR3 is TGTGCCAGCAGTTTAGGCGGGAGGGCCACAGATACGCAGTATTTT.

The CDR3 reads CASRVDPNSPLHF. CDR3 DNA sequence: TGTGCCAGCAGGGTGGACCCTAATTCACCCCTCCACTTT. The chain links TRBV6-1 to TRBJ1-6; D not resolved. Germline assignment: CDR1 MNHNS and CDR2 SASEGT. This CDR3 spans 13 amino acids. V gave up 6 bases and J gave up 6 bases, with 9 bases separating them.

This clonotype has a count of ten or more. This rearrangement joins TRBV5-1 to TRBJ1-1; 10 nucleotides line up with TRBD1. V lost 4 bases to trimming and J lost 0 bases; unmatched junction nucleotides: 12. This CDR3 is built from 18 residues. The germline CDR1 and CDR2 sequences are SGHRS and YFSETQ. As DNA, the CDR3 is TGCGCCAGCAGCGCCACACCGGGACAGGGGAAAATGAACACTGAAGCTTTCTTT. Its translation: CASSATPGQGKMNTEAFF.